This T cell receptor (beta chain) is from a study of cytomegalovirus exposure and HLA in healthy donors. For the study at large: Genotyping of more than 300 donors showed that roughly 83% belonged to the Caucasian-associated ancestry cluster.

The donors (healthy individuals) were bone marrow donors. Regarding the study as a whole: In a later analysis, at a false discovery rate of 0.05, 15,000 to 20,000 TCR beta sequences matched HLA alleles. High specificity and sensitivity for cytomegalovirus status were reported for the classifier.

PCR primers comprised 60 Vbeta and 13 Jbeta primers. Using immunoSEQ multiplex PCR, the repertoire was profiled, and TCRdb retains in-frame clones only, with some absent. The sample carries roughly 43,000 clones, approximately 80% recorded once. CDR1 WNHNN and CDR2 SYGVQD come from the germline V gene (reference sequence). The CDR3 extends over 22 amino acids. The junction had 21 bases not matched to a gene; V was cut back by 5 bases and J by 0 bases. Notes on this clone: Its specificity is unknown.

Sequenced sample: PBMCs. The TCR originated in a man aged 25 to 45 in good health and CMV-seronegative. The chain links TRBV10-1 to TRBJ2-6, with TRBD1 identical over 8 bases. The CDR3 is CASSRIPPQDRAPSSGANVLTF. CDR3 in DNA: TGCGCCAGCAGTAGAATTCCCCCCCAGGACAGGGCGCCAAGCTCTGGGGCCAACGTCCTGACTTTC.